The source of this TCR beta chain is a study of blood T cells in healthy people across ages (dated by TCRdb to between 2014 and 2017). Looking at the study overall: In model experiments, template switching captured roughly one uniquely barcoded TCR beta cDNA molecule for every two T cells. The study measured age-related changes in TCR beta repertoire diversity using deep sequencing normalized with unique cDNA molecular identifiers. Donors were grouped into four age groups: young (average roughly 15 years), middle-aged (39), aged (around 60) and long-lived (approximately 78). To avoid experimental bias, donors of different ages were spread randomly across the sequencing lanes. Using the same blood draw, the study looked at two additional independent replicas of 1 million unique cDNA reads for two donors, one aged 18 to 30 and the other aged 80 or older.

CDR1 and CDR2 are drawn from the germline V gene (reference sequence): LGHDT, YNNKEL. V is clipped by 6 bases and J by 6 bases, and the sequence between their germline boundaries is 18 bases long. Including cysteine and phenylalanine, the CDR3 has 14 amino acids. CDR3 DNA only is kept here, 42 bases in frame from base 1. The 35 to 40 donors, aged about 6 to 95 years, were systemically healthy Caucasian individuals from Russia. Each donor gave 9 to 10 milliliters of peripheral blood, collected into EDTA-treated Vacutainer tubes. Ficoll-Paque density-gradient centrifugation was used to isolate PBMCs, with at least 6.5 million per sample. Total RNA was extracted from PBMCs with Trizol reagent, with at least 5.5 micrograms obtained per sample. For every donor, an aliquot of PBMCs went through flow cytometry to measure the percentages of naive CD45RAhigh/CD27high T cells. The library was made by 5' RACE. A second about 6 to 11 cycle PCR used a sample-barcoded 5' primer and a J-beta primer mix. Each TCR beta cDNA molecule received a unique molecular identifier from a template-switch 5' adaptor carrying 12 random nucleotides. Each sample yielded at least 3 million CDR3-containing paired-end reads. First-strand cDNA was synthesized from all RNA with the Mint cDNA synthesis kit, primed by a TRBC-specific oligonucleotide. Following uracil-DNA glycosylase treatment, all cDNA underwent a first 18-cycle PCR with the universal primers M1SS and BC2_uni_R. Processing in the source paper ran as follows. For normalization, 1 million high-quality reads were randomly selected from each sample, with every read carrying a distinct molecular identifier. Reads with shared molecular identifiers were discarded instead of being binned into consensus sequences. MiTCR, run with a Q25 quality threshold and the strictest error-elimination algorithm, handled CDR3 identification, clonotype clustering and error correction. A nonparametric unseen species model with Euler transformation was used to estimate a lower bound on total TCR beta diversity. The public reads were reprocessed in TCRdb via fastp at Q25 and MiXCR, keeping in-frame beta chains. Each entry is one CDR3 protein sequence, shown with its most common DNA and genes. The V and J calls were determined by TCRdb, not by the authors. The sample profile shows 1.8 million or so distinct CDR3 sequences; 35% to 50% of them were found once. The top ten clonotypes cover about 21% of the sample.

A note on this clonotype: The antigen it binds to is not known. No base quality information exists; no much larger clone differs at one position.

The full study reports these points: The long-lived group showed more naive CD4+ T cells, fewer expanded clones and increased TCR diversity than the aged group, suggesting age selection. There was a strong correlation between observed TCR beta diversity and the percentage of naive T cells measured by flow cytometry. Since profiling was done on bulk unsorted PBMCs, naive and antigen-experienced compartments could not be conclusively compared. Total diversity estimates from one million sequenced T cells were considered lower bounds and underestimates. As age increased, observed TCR beta diversity per million T cells dropped in a roughly linear way, and a significant reduction was already evident by age about 40. The CMV infection status of donors was not known, potentially confounding age-related changes in expanded clonotypes.

Sequenced: blood. The clonotype originates from a human donor in good health. The chain couples TRBV3-1 to TRBJ2-7; the D gene may be TRBD1 or TRBD2, since each aligns over 5 bases. The CDR3 loop reads CASSPPGRPFEQYF. DNA sequence: TGTGCCAGCAGTCCACCGGGACGTCCATTCGAGCAGTACTTC.